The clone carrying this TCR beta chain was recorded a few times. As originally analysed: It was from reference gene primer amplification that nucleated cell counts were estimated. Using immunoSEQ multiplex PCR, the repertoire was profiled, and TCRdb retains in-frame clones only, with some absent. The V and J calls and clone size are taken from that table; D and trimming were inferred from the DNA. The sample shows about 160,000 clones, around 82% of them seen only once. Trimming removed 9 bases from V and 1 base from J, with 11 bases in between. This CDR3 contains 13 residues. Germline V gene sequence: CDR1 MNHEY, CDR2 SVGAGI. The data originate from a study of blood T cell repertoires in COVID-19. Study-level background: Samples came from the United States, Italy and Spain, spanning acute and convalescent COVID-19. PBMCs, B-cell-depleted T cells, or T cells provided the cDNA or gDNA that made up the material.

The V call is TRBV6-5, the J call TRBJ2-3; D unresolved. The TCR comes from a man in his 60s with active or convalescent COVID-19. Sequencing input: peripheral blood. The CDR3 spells CASTPTGTDTQYF. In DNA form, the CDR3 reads TGTGCCAGTACCCCCACAGGCACAGATACGCAGTATTTT.